The text below deals with one TCR beta chain. Its specific antigen is unknown. The sample holds no much larger clone one base away, and base qualities are not on file. From the cysteine through the phenylalanine, the CDR3 covers 13 amino acids. Only the CDR3 part of the read is kept: 39 bases, read in frame from the first base. Peripheral blood CD8+ and CD4+ T cells from healthy donors, Susac syndrome patients and multiple sclerosis patients were profiled by high-throughput TCR beta sequencing. Susac syndrome patients met recently defined diagnostic criteria for definite or probable disease. CD8+ TEMRA cells were enriched by FACS, while bulk CD8+ and CD4+ T cells were purified by magnetic negative isolation. Blood was drawn into EDTA tubes, processed within 24 hours, and PBMCs were isolated by density gradient centrifugation. PBMCs intended for TCR sequencing were frozen in liquid nitrogen and were later thawed in a 37 degrees C water bath. The sorted or isolated CD4+, CD8+ and CD8+ TEMRA cells had a purity of 90% or higher.

The data belong to a study of CD8 T cells in Susac syndrome (dated by TCRdb to between 2017 and 2020). Regarding the study in general: Of the Susac syndrome patients who were sequenced, eight or nine were in clinical remission while more than five had clinically active disease. Susac syndrome patients were therapy-naive, on corticosteroids (some also receiving IVIg), or on IVIg alone at blood withdrawal. The study used repertoire sequencing to test whether antigen drove CD8+ T cell activation and differentiation in Susac syndrome. The clonality of the CD8+ T cell repertoire was compared across approximately eleven healthy donors, about 14 Susac syndrome patients and around 16 multiple sclerosis patients.

Paper-wide results and their limitations: Looking at Susac-specific public clones, the researchers identified some 15 in the total CD8+ repertoire and 4 or 5 in the CD8+ TEMRA repertoire. The number of individuals in the TCR sequencing and HLA analysis was recognized as being relatively small. Susac syndrome CD8+ repertoires showed clonal expansion, highest in CD8+ TEMRA cells and greater in clinically active than remitting patients.

RNA was extracted using the RNeasy kit, and roughly 0.5 to 1 ug of the RNA was reverse transcribed with random hexamers. The immunoSEQ multiplex PCR assay, covering 54 Vbeta and 13 Jbeta segments, was used to amplify TCR beta CDR3 regions. Bias from PCR amplification was corrected by using a synthetic template baseline for primer optimization and for computational correction. From the authors' description of their analysis: Reads were assigned to V, D and J genes according to IMGT and analyzed in immunoSEQ Analyzer, with only productive sequences retained. Clonality was computed as one minus Shannon entropy normalized by log2 of the number of productive unique sequences. For each patient and control, public and private clones were evaluated among the 100 most prevalent clones. A clone was defined as Susac-specific if it was absent from the healthy and MS cohorts, from roughly 1,000 published viral clones and from other ImmuneACCESS disease sequences. TCRdb cleaned the public reads at Q25 with fastp, built clones with MiXCR and kept in-frame beta chains. All rows with the same CDR3 protein become a single entry with the most common DNA and genes. TCRdb's processing, not the authors', yielded these V and J calls. Counted in this sample were around 110,000 distinct CDR3 sequences; roughly 95% of them appeared once. Of the sample, about 0.42% is held by the ten largest clones.

Material for sequencing was CD8+ T cells from PBMCs. This chain joins TRBV21-1 to TRBJ2-5; TRBD2 is taken as the D call from the table, unchecked against the DNA. TRBV21-1 has pseudogene status. This TCR was sampled from a human donor with Susac syndrome. The CDR3 sequence is CASSLAGGLTQYF. In nucleotide form, the sequence is TGTGCCAGCTCCTTGGCGGGGGGACTGACCCAGTACTTC.